The 26 T cell receptor beta chains in this list originate from one sample, sequenced in a study of patients and donors after allogeneic stem cell transplantation. TCRdb reanalysed the RT-PCR reads using MiXCR and keeps one entry per CDR3 protein. The repertoire consists of about 410,000 distinct CDR3 sequences, with roughly 17% occurring once and the leading ten covering less than 8.5%. The sequenced sample consisted of blood, either unsorted or a sorted T cell fraction (not recorded which). The receptors here all came from a human donor who was either an allogeneic HSCT recipient or a stem cell or donor lymphocyte infusion donor (not recorded which). It is not recorded whose cells these are; they may come from a transplant donor.

This clonotype was found a few times. The genes are TRBV12-3 or TRBV12-4 and TRBJ2-1, with 11 nucleotides matching TRBD2. The trim removed 4 bases at V and 3 bases at J, leaving 11 bases unmatched. The CDR3 sequence is 18 residues long. This chain's CDR3 is CASSSPNLAGGDYNEQFF. Written as DNA, the CDR3 is TGTGCCAGCAGTTCCCCGAATCTAGCGGGAGGTGACTACAATGAGCAGTTCTTC.

The chain uses TRBV2 and TRBJ2-7; D may be TRBD1 or TRBD2 (5 bases each). Germline CDR1 and CDR2: SNHLY and FYNNEI. V dropped 5 bases and J dropped 3 bases, with 14 bases sitting between them. CDR3 length equals 14 residues. CDR3 amino acids: CASSLRDPGYEQYF. The DNA for the CDR3 is TGTGCCAGCAGTCTCCGGGACCCGGGCTACGAGCAGTACTTC.

This chain connects TRBV7-6 to TRBJ1-6; D call uncertain. The ends were cut back, 5 bases at V and 10 bases at J, with 12 bases in the middle. The CDR3 is 13 residues long. Per the germline V gene, CDR1 is SGHVS and CDR2 is FNYEAQ. The CDR3 is CASSPRTISPLHF. In nucleotides, the CDR3 is TGTGCCAGCAGCCCTAGGACCATCTCACCCCTCCACTTT.

This clonotype was seen a few times. V gene TRBV4-1 combines with J gene TRBJ1-5; 9 bases map to TRBD1. V shed 1 base and J 3 bases; nucleotides not matched to a gene: 7. CDR1 is MGHRA and CDR2 is YSYEKL in the germline V gene. This CDR3 is built from 17 residues. The CDR3 nucleotides read TGCGCCAGCAGCCAAGGGGTCGGGACAGGGATCAATCAGCCCCAGCATTTT. As protein: CASSQGVGTGINQPQHF.

The chain uses TRBV24-1 and TRBJ2-5, with D perhaps assigned TRBD1 or TRBD2 (5 bases each). The germline CDR1 and CDR2 sequences are KGHDR and SFDVKD. There are 13 residues in the CDR3. The V end was cut by 7 bases, the J end by 5 bases, with 13 bases between. In DNA, the CDR3 is TGTGCCACCAGCCGGGCCGGGGCTGAGACCCAGTACTTC. Its protein product is CATSRAGAETQYF.

This clonotype was seen a single time. The J gene is TRBJ2-7, the V gene TRBV13, with D possibly being TRBD1 or TRBD2 (5 bases each). Trimming removed 5 bases at V and 2 bases at J, with 19 bases between. Looked up from germline, CDR1 is PRHDT and CDR2 is FYEKMQ (reference sequence). The CDR3 is 16 residues long. CDR3 protein: CASSNTGRDKPYEQYF. The CDR3 DNA follows: TGTGCCAGCAGCAACACGGGGCGAGACAAACCCTACGAGCAGTACTTC.

Here the CDR3 DNA reads TGTGCCAGCAGCCAAAAAGGGACGGCCTCGGGATTTTATGGCTACACCTTC. Translation gives CASSQKGTASGFYGYTF. The chain couples TRBV3-1 to TRBJ1-2, with TRBD1 as a possible D gene (5 bases). With 2 bases removed from V and 5 bases from J, the gap between germline ends came to 21 bases. CDR3 size: 17 residues. Germline V gene lookup returns CDR1 LGHDT and CDR2 YNNKEL (reference sequence).

The chain is built from TRBV7-2 and TRBJ1-5; D gene uncertain. The CDR3 has 13 amino acids. Germline V gene sequence: CDR1 SGHTA, CDR2 FQGNSA. Trimming cost V 2 bases and J 7 bases, with 9 bases left between them. The DNA of the CDR3 is TGTGCCAGCAGCTTACGCCGAGAACAGCCCCAGCATTTT. It translates to CASSLRREQPQHF.

CDR3 residues: CATTGYTGELFF. The CDR3 DNA reads as TGTGCCACGACAGGGTACACCGGGGAGCTGTTTTTT. V is TRBV10-3 and J is TRBJ2-2, with TRBD1 identical over 7 bases. This CDR3 is built from 12 residues. V trimming: 10 bases; J trimming: 3 bases; junction bases outside the gene matches: 2. CDR1 is ENHRY, CDR2 SYGVKD, per germline.

The chain recombines TRBV5-5 with TRBJ2-3; tentative D call: TRBD1 (6 bases). V lost 1 base and J lost 3, with 18 bases in between. The germline V gene has CDR1 SGHKS and CDR2 YYEKEE (reference sequence). The CDR3 has 17 residues. The chain's CDR3 is CASSLSTGIGGTDTQYF. The CDR3 DNA is TGTGCCAGCAGCTTGTCCACAGGGATCGGTGGGACAGATACGCAGTATTTT.

The rearrangement uses TRBV11-1 and TRBJ1-6; TRBD1 might be the D (5 bases). Trimming shortened V by 5 bases and J by 0 bases, and 20 bases separated the two germline ends. The CDR3 spans 19 residues. Germline V lookup: CDR1 SGHAT, CDR2 FQDESV (reference sequence). Here the CDR3 reads CASSRIGGDSSSYNSPLHF. In nucleotides, the CDR3 is TGTGCCAGCAGCCGCATCGGGGGAGACAGCAGCTCCTATAATTCACCCCTCCACTTT. Variable domain in full (rest from reference TRBV11-1 and TRBJ1-6): EAEVAQSPRYKITEKSQAVAFWCDPISGHATLYWYRQILGQGPELLVQFQDESVVDDSQLPKDRFSAERLKGVDSTLKIQPAELGDSAMYLCASSRIGGDSSSYNSPLHFGNGTRLTVT.

This clonotype was recorded at least ten times. This rearrangement joins TRBV12-3 or TRBV12-4 to TRBJ2-5, with D uncertain. The germline V and J ends were trimmed by 6 bases and 0 bases, with 8 bases remaining between them. The CDR3 consists of 13 residues. In nucleotides, the CDR3 is TGTGCCAGCAGCCACAACCACCAAGAGACCCAGTACTTC. This codes for CASSHNHQETQYF.

CDR3 nucleotide sequence: TGTGCCAGCTCCCCGGGACGGACTAATGAAAAACTGTTTTTT. Protein sequence: CASSPGRTNEKLFF. The V and J genes are TRBV18 and TRBJ1-4; D might be TRBD1 (5 bases). Between the trimmed V and J ends, which lost 6 bases and 2 bases, there was a span of 10 bases. The CDR3 spans 14 residues. Germline V gene lookup returns CDR1 KGHSH and CDR2 LQKENI.

The chain employs TRBV4-1 and TRBJ2-3; possible D gene TRBD1, 6 bases. The CDR3 covers 17 residues. The germline gives CDR1 MGHRA, CDR2 YSYEKL. Trimming removed 2 bases from V and 0 bases from J, with 15 bases in between. The CDR3 coding sequence is TGCGCCAGCAGCCAACGGCTCGACAGGCCTAGCACAGATACGCAGTATTTT. Amino acids: CASSQRLDRPSTDTQYF.

Here the CDR3 reads CASSTPGTRYNEQFF. CDR3 nucleotide sequence: TGTGCCAGCAGCACCCCCGGGACTAGGTACAATGAGCAGTTCTTC. The chain couples TRBV7-2 to TRBJ2-1; 8 nucleotides agree with TRBD2. The CDR3 is made up of 15 amino acids. V dropped 5 bases and J dropped 4; count of bases not matched to a gene: 7. Germline V gives CDR1 SGHTA, CDR2 FQGNSA.

This clonotype was counted at least ten times. This rearrangement joins TRBV5-1 to TRBJ2-3, with TRBD2 matching over 11 bases. Per the germline V gene, CDR1 is SGHRS and CDR2 is YFSETQ. Trimming removed 3 bases from V and 5 bases from J; junction bases left unmatched: 8. The CDR3 sequence is 16 residues long. The CDR3 bases are TGCGCCAGCAGCTCCTCACTAGCGGGAGAACGAGATACGCAGTATTTT. As protein: CASSSSLAGERDTQYF.

This clonotype was observed at least ten times. This chain joins TRBV4-3 and TRBJ2-1, with D possibly being TRBD1 (6 bases). Germline loops: CDR1 LGHNA, CDR2 YSLEER. Trimming stripped 0 bases from V and 4 bases from J, with 10 bases between. The CDR3 is 15 amino acids. The CDR3, as DNA: TGCGCCAGCAGCCAAGAGCGGACAGATTACAATGAGCAGTTCTTC. It translates to CASSQERTDYNEQFF.

The table lists this clonotype with a few counts. An end of the junction differs from the germline gene, which may be a read error. This rearrangement joins TRBV29-1 to TRBJ2-1; D call uncertain. Germline V gives CDR1 SQVTM, CDR2 ANQGSEA. The CDR3 runs 10 residues. The CDR3 protein is CSVEDPVLIF. The CDR3 DNA reads as TGCAGCGTTGAAGATCCGGTTTTAATCTTC.

This clonotype occurred many times. The V and J genes are TRBV10-3 and TRBJ2-1; D unclear. V lost 0 bases to trimming and J lost 4 bases, with 16 bases between them. This CDR3 comprises 17 residues. In germline, CDR1 is ENHRY, CDR2 SYGVKD. The CDR3 here is CAISESSGRERYNEQFF. The CDR3 nucleotides read TGTGCCATCAGTGAGTCGAGTGGGCGAGAGCGTTACAATGAGCAGTTCTTC.

In its sample, this clonotype was seen a few times. This chain connects TRBV19 to TRBJ2-7; a weak D match, TRBD1 (6 bases). This CDR3 region has 14 residues. Per germline, CDR1 LNHDA and CDR2 SQIVND (reference sequence). V was trimmed by 1 base and J by 6 bases, leaving 13 bases between them. The CDR3 nucleotides are TGTGCCAGTAGTATAGCTGGGGGCGCGTCCGAGCAGTACTTC. Protein product: CASSIAGGASEQYF.

This clonotype was counted many times. The chain couples TRBV10-3 to TRBJ1-4; tentatively, D is TRBD1 (6 bases). Germline lookup yields CDR1 ENHRY and CDR2 SYGVKD. The CDR3 runs 15 residues. The ends were cut back, 2 bases at V and 7 bases at J, with 14 bases in the middle. The CDR3 coding sequence is TGTGCCATCAGTGAGCGAGGACAGTCAGGTGAAAAACTGTTTTTT. Amino acid sequence: CAISERGQSGEKLFF.

The chain recombines TRBV14 with TRBJ1-6; 7 bases fit TRBD1. CDR3 length: 20 amino acids. Germline V gives CDR1 SGHDN, CDR2 FVKESK. The V gene end was trimmed by 4 bases and the J gene end by 0 bases; junction bases not matched to a gene: 15. The CDR3 here is CASSRTGQRFLSSYNSPLHF. CDR3 nucleotides: TGTGCCAGCAGCCGGACGGGACAGCGATTTCTTAGCTCCTATAATTCACCCCTCCACTTT.

The genes are TRBV5-1 and TRBJ1-2; 11 bases fit TRBD1. CDR3 length equals 14 residues. Per the germline V gene, CDR1 is SGHRS and CDR2 is YFSETQ. The ends lost 7 bases at V and 3 bases at J; junction bases unmatched: 5. For the CDR3, the DNA is TGCGCCAGCGGGAGGACAGGGGGCGACTATGGCTACACCTTC. This codes for CASGRTGGDYGYTF.

The genes are TRBV4-1 and TRBJ2-7; the D is unclear. Per the germline V gene, CDR1 is MGHRA and CDR2 is YSYEKL. The CDR3 is 15 amino acids. Trimming stripped 1 base from V and 4 bases from J, with 14 bases between. CDR3 sequence reads: CASSQVGVKKYEQYF. CDR3 nucleotides: TGCGCCAGCAGCCAAGTTGGAGTCAAAAAGTACGAGCAGTACTTC.

The chain's CDR3 is CSARDRTGPREQYF. The CDR3, as DNA: TGCAGTGCTAGAGATAGGACAGGGCCTCGCGAGCAGTACTTC. This rearrangement joins TRBV20-1 to TRBJ2-7; TRBD1 aligns across 8 bases. J lost 6 bases, V lost 0 bases, and 7 bases had no gene match. This CDR3 is built from 14 residues. From germline, CDR1 is DFQATT and CDR2 SNEGSKA (reference sequence).

The chain combines TRBV12-3 or TRBV12-4 with TRBJ1-1; D uncertain. V was shortened by 4 bases and J by 8 bases, with 20 bases between the two germline ends. The CDR3 consists of 15 residues. The CDR3 DNA follows: TGTGCCAGCAGTTCTTTCGACGGAGCCTCATTAGAAGCTTTCTTT. Translation gives CASSSFDGASLEAFF.